A single T cell receptor beta chain is shown here with its context. Germline trimming cut 8 bases from V and 4 bases from J; bases unmatched to any gene: 7. The germline V gene encodes CDR1 SQVTM and CDR2 ANQGSEA. The CDR3 is made up of 13 amino acids. These data are taken from a study of beta chain features in type 1 diabetes. Study context: Cell yields, gender and age were similar in healthy donors and patients.

Investigators reverse transcribed all isolated RNA, so they sequenced expressed TCRB transcripts. Clones were read by immunoSEQ multiplex PCR, and TCRdb kept only the in-frame ones, dropping some. This repertoire shows 250,000 or so clones, 25% to 35% found once; its top ten account for more than 3%. The sample comprised central memory CD4+ T cells from blood. The TCR comes from a man aged 25-40 years in good health. The V call is TRBV29-1, the J call TRBJ2-3; 9 positions match TRBD2. The CDR3 loop is CSIVAGVPDTQYF. CDR3 coding DNA: TGCAGCATAGTAGCGGGAGTCCCAGATACGCAGTATTTT.